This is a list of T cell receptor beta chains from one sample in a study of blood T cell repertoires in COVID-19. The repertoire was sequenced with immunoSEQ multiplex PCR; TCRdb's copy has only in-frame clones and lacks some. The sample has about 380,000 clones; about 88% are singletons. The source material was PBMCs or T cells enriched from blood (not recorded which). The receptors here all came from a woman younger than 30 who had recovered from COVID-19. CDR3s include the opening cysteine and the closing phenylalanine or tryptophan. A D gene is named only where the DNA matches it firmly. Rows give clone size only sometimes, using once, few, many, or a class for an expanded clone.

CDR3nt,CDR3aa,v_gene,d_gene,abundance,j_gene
TGTGCCAGCAGCTTGGATGGAGGCCCCACTGAAGCTTTCTTT,CASSLDGGPTEAFF,TRBV5-8,.,.,TRBJ1-1
TGTGCCAGCAGCTTAGATTGGGACGGACAGGGAATCGCTGAAGCTTTCTTT,CASSLDWDGQGIAEAFF,TRBV7-6,TRBD1,.,TRBJ1-1
TGCAGCGTTGAGGAGCCATTAGACTACACCTTC,CSVEEPLDYTF,TRBV29-1,.,.,TRBJ1-2
TGTGCCAGCAGCCAGGGTCAGGGCACTGAAGCTTTCTTT,CASSQGQGTEAFF,TRBV3-1/TRBV3-2,.,.,TRBJ1-1
TGTGCCAGCAGCTTGGCGGGGGGCTTTACTGAGCAGTTCTTC,CASSLAGGFTEQFF,TRBV5-6,.,.,TRBJ2-1
TGCGCCAGCAGCCAAGATAATTCAGGGACGAACACCGGGGAGCTGTTTTTT,CASSQDNSGTNTGELFF,TRBV4-1,.,.,TRBJ2-2
TGTGCCAGCAGCCGTAGTGCACTCACCGGGGAGCTGTTTTTT,CASSRSALTGELFF,TRBV11-2,.,.,TRBJ2-2
TGTGCCAGCAGCTTAGCGGAAGGGAGGGTCACTGAAGCTTTCTTT,CASSLAEGRVTEAFF,TRBV11-2,.,.,TRBJ1-1
TGCGCCAGCGGGGCGGGGCAGACCTCCTACGAGCAGTACTTC,CASGAGQTSYEQYF,TRBV5-1,.,few,TRBJ2-7
TGTGCCAGCAGCCGGGGGAGGGCTAATGAAAAACTGTTTTTT,CASSRGRANEKLFF,TRBV9,.,few,TRBJ1-4
TGTGCCAGCAGTCCACTTGGTACTAGCCAGTACGAGCAGTACTTC,CASSPLGTSQYEQYF,TRBV27,.,.,TRBJ2-7
TGTGCCACCAGTGATTCAGGGGAGTTACCCTACAATGAGCAGTTCTTC,CATSDSGELPYNEQFF,TRBV24-1,.,.,TRBJ2-1
TGTGCCAGCAGCCAAGGGTACAGCACTGAAGCTTTCTTT,CASSQGYSTEAFF,TRBV3-1/TRBV3-2,.,.,TRBJ1-1
TGTGCCAGCAGCGATCATGGCGGTGGGAACACTGAAGCTTTCTTT,CASSDHGGGNTEAFF,TRBV7-3,.,.,TRBJ1-1
TGTGCCAGCAGAACAGGGGGCTCAGATACGCAGTATTTT,CASRTGGSDTQYF,TRBV7-3,TRBD1,.,TRBJ2-3
TGTGCCAGCTCACCGGGACAGGACTATGGCTACACCTTC,CASSPGQDYGYTF,TRBV18,TRBD1,once,TRBJ1-2
TGTGCCAGCACCCGGACAGGGGGCCGGCAGCCCCAGCATTTT,CASTRTGGRQPQHF,TRBV6-5,TRBD1,.,TRBJ1-5
TGTGCCAGCAGCCCTACAGGGGGCCCGAGCAGGAATGAGCAGTTCTTC,CASSPTGGPSRNEQFF,TRBV11-3,TRBD1,.,TRBJ2-1
TGCGCCAGCAGCACGGCCGGGGACTATGGCTACACCTTC,CASSTAGDYGYTF,TRBV5-1,.,.,TRBJ1-2
TGCGCCAGCAGCCAAGATCGGCAGGGTGGGTTTCACTTT,CASSQDRQGGFHF,TRBV4-1,.,.,TRBJ1-6
TGTGCCAGCAGTGAACTCGACAGAGATAATTCACCCCTCCACTTT,CASSELDRDNSPLHF,TRBV25-1,.,.,TRBJ1-6
TGTGCCAGCAGCTTATTAGCGGGGAGGAAAGAGACCCAGTACTTC,CASSLLAGRKETQYF,TRBV7-9,TRBD2,.,TRBJ2-5
TGTGCCAGCAGCTTTCTGCCAGCGAACACCGGGGAGCTGTTTTTT,CASSFLPANTGELFF,TRBV11-1,.,.,TRBJ2-2
TGTGCCAGCACCCCTTCCTCGGTGGGGAGCGGGGAGCTGTTTTTT,CASTPSSVGSGELFF,TRBV6-5,.,once,TRBJ2-2
TGTGCCAGCAGTTACTCACAGGGGGTTAGTCAGCCCCAGCATTTT,CASSYSQGVSQPQHF,TRBV6-6,TRBD1,.,TRBJ1-5